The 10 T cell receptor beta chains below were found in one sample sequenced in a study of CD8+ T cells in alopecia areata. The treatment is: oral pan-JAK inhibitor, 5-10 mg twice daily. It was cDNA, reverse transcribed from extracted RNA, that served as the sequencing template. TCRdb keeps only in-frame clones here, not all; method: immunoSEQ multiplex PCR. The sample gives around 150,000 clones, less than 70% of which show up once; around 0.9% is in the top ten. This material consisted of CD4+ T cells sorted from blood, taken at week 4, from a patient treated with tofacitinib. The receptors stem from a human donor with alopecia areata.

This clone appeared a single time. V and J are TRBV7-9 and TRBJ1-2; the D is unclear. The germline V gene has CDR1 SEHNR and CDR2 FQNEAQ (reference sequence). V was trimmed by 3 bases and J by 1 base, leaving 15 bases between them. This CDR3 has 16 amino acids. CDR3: CASSFSLSQSNYGYTF. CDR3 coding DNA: TGTGCCAGCAGCTTCTCCCTATCACAGAGTAACTATGGCTACACCTTC.

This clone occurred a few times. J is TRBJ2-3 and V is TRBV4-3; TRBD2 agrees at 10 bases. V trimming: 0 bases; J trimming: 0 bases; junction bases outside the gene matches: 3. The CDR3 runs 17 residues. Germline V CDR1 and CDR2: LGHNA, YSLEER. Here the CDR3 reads CASSQDGSGGSTDTQYF. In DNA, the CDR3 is TGCGCCAGCAGCCAAGACGGTAGCGGGGGGAGCACAGATACGCAGTATTTT.

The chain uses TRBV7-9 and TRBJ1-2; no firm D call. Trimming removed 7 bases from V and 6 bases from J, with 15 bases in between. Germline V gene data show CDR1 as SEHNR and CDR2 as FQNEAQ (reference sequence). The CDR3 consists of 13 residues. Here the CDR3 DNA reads TGTGCCAGCATCAAACCGGGTATTGATGGCTACACCTTC. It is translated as CASIKPGIDGYTF.

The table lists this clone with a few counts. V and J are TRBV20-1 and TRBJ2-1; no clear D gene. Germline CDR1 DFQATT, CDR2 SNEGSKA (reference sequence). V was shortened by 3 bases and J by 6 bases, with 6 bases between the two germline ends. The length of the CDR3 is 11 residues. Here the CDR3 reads CSASVRNEQFF. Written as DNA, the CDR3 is TGCAGTGCTAGTGTGCGCAATGAGCAGTTCTTC.

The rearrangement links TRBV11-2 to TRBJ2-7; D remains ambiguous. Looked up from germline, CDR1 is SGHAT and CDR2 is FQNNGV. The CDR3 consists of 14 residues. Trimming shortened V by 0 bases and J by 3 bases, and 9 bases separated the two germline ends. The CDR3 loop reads CASSLDLGNYEQYF. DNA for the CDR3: TGTGCCAGCAGCTTAGATCTTGGCAACTACGAGCAGTACTTC.

The CDR3 DNA reads as TGTGCCAGCAGCGAAACTAGCGCGGGACACATTCAGTACTTC. This gives the protein CASSETSAGHIQYF. The chain couples TRBV6-1 to TRBJ2-4; 7 bases line up with TRBD2. This CDR3 is built from 14 residues. Germline V gene sequence: CDR1 MNHNS, CDR2 SASEGT. Trimming cost V 6 bases and J 8 bases; bases outside gene matches: 10.

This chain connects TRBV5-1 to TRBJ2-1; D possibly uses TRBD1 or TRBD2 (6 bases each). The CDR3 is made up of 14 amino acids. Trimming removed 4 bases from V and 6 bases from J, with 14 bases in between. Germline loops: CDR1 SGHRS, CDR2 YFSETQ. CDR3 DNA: TGCGCCAGCAGCCCGGGATCGGGGGCCAATGAGCAGTTCTTC. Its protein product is CASSPGSGANEQFF.

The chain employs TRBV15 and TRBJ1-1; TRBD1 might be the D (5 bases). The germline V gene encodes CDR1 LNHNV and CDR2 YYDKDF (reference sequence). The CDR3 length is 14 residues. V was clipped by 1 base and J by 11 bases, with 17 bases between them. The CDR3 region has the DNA TGTGCCACCAGCAGAGCGGAGGGGACCGTCGGGGCTTTCTTT. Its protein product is CATSRAEGTVGAFF. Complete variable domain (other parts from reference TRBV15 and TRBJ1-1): DAMVIQNPRYQVTQFGKPVTLSCSQTLNHNVMYWYQQKSSQAPKLLFHYYDKDFNNEADTPDNFQSRRPNTSFCFLDIRSPGLGDTAMYLCATSRAEGTVGAFFGQGTRLTVV.

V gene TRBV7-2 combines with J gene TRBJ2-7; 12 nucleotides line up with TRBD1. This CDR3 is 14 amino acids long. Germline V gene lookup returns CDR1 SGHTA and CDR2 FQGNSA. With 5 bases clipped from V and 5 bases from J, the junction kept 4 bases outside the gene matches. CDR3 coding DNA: TGTGCCAGCAGCCCGGGACAGGGGGCGAACGAGCAGTACTTC. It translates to CASSPGQGANEQYF.

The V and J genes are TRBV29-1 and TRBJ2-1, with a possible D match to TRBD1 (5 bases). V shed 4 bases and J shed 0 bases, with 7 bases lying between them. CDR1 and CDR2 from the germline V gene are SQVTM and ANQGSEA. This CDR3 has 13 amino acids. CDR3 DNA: TGCAGCGTTGGACAGAGCTCCTACAATGAGCAGTTCTTC. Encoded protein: CSVGQSSYNEQFF.